The next 9 T cell receptor beta chains were all read from a single sample in a study of blood T cell repertoires in COVID-19. The data were produced by immunoSEQ multiplex PCR, yet TCRdb's version contains in-frame clones alone and is incomplete. The table shows around 67,000 clones, with about three quarters occurring only once. The sample taken for sequencing was peripheral blood. These receptors all stem from a human donor in a cohort sampled during active COVID-19.

The gene calls are TRBV3-1 (or the pseudogene TRBV3-2) and TRBJ2-7, with 8 bases that match TRBD1. CDR1 and CDR2 from the germline V gene are LGHDT and YNNKEL (reference sequence). This CDR3 comprises 15 residues. Trimming cost V 2 bases and J 3 bases; bases outside gene matches: 6. The CDR3 reads CASSQRVDRGYEQYF. CDR3 nucleotide sequence: TGTGCCAGCAGCCAAAGGGTTGACAGGGGCTACGAGCAGTACTTC.

In its sample, this clone was seen a few times. This chain links TRBV28 with TRBJ2-7; TRBD2 matches at 12 bases. Germline V gene lookup returns CDR1 MDHEN and CDR2 SYDVKM. V gave up 6 bases and J gave up 3 bases; unmatched junction bases: 6. This CDR3 comprises 15 residues. The CDR3 region is CASRHTSGRNYEQYF. The CDR3 DNA reads TGTGCCAGCAGACACACTAGCGGGAGGAACTACGAGCAGTACTTC. Based on the CDR3 plus reference TRBV28 and TRBJ2-7, the full variable domain is DVKVTQSSRYLVKRTGEKVFLECVQDMDHENMFWYRQDPGLGLRLIYFSYDVKMKEKGDIPEGYSVSREKKERFSLILESASTNQTSMYLCASRHTSGRNYEQYFGPGTRLTVT.

The genes are TRBV27 and TRBJ1-1; a weak D match, TRBD1 (5 bases). In germline, CDR1 is MNHEY, CDR2 SMNVEV (reference sequence). Trimming removed 5 bases at V and 7 bases at J, with 17 bases between. The CDR3 extends over 14 amino acids. The CDR3 coding sequence is TGTGCCAGCAGTCCCGCGGGGCACCCGATTGAAGCTTTCTTT. Translation gives CASSPAGHPIEAFF.

The chain uses TRBV11-3 and TRBJ2-2; D is uncertain. Per germline, CDR1 SGHNT and CDR2 YENEEA. This CDR3 is 14 amino acids long. V dropped 1 base and J dropped 7 bases, with 10 bases sitting between them. The CDR3 DNA reads as TGTGCCAGCAGCTTAGGGCTTCAGAACGGGGAGCTGTTTTTT. Translation gives CASSLGLQNGELFF.

V usage is TRBV28 and J usage is TRBJ2-2; tentatively, D is TRBD1 (6 bases). This CDR3 region has 14 residues. The germline V gene has CDR1 MDHEN and CDR2 SYDVKM. V gave up 2 bases and J gave up 5 bases, with 9 bases separating them. CDR3 DNA: TGTGCCAGCAGTTTAACAGGGTGGACCGGGGAGCTGTTTTTT. Translated, it gives CASSLTGWTGELFF. The whole variable domain, remainder taken from reference TRBV28 and TRBJ2-2, is DVKVTQSSRYLVKRTGEKVFLECVQDMDHENMFWYRQDPGLGLRLIYFSYDVKMKEKGDIPEGYSVSREKKERFSLILESASTNQTSMYLCASSLTGWTGELFFGEGSRLTVL.

The J gene is TRBJ1-5, the V gene TRBV28, with D unclear. The CDR3 runs to 16 residues. The ends were cut back, 3 bases at V and 3 bases at J, with 15 bases in the middle. Germline V gene lookup returns CDR1 MDHEN and CDR2 SYDVKM. Here the CDR3 reads CASSFSPIDSNQPQHF. The CDR3 nucleotides are TGTGCCAGCAGTTTTAGCCCCATCGATTCCAATCAGCCCCAGCATTTT.

The chain carries TRBV7-9 and TRBJ1-3; 11 positions agree with TRBD1. This CDR3 comprises 17 residues. V trimming: 2 bases; J trimming: 8 bases; junction bases outside the gene matches: 11. Germline CDR1 and CDR2: SEHNR and FQNEAQ (reference sequence). CDR3 bases: TGTGCCAGCAGCTTATCCCCGGACAGGGGGCTAACGGACACCATATATTTT. This gives the protein CASSLSPDRGLTDTIYF.

In its sample, this clone is medium-sized. The V call is TRBV7-2, the J call TRBJ2-7; D is perhaps TRBD2 (6 bases). CDR3 length equals 15 residues. The V end lost 3 bases, the J end lost 2 bases, and 14 bases lay between the germline ends. The V gene's germline CDR1 is SGHTA and CDR2 FQGNSA. The DNA of the CDR3 is TGTGCCAGCAGCTTGGGAGCGGGTTTACCCTACGAGCAGTACTTC. Translating gives CASSLGAGLPYEQYF.

The chain recombines TRBV7-9 with TRBJ2-7; 11 bases align to TRBD2. The CDR3 consists of 15 residues. Trimming took 5 bases from V and 2 from J; bases not matched to a gene: 5. Germline loops: CDR1 SEHNR, CDR2 FQNEAQ (reference sequence). CDR3 bases: TGTGCCAGCAGCCCCACTAGCGGGGGTACCTACGAGCAGTACTTC. It translates to CASSPTSGGTYEQYF.